The 14 T cell receptor beta chains given below trace back to one sample, sequenced in a study of blood T cell repertoires in COVID-19. Produced via immunoSEQ multiplex PCR; TCRdb's table is partial and in-frame only. Of some 200,000 clones in the sample, 80% to 90% were seen once. The material sequenced was PBMCs or T cells enriched from blood (not recorded which). All receptors derive from a man aged 18 to 30 with acute COVID-19.

The chain uses TRBV18 and TRBJ2-1; 11 bases map to TRBD2. The CDR3 spans 17 residues. Germline trimming cut 2 bases from V and 7 bases from J; bases unmatched to any gene: 10. Germline V gives CDR1 KGHSH, CDR2 LQKENI. The DNA of the CDR3 is TGTGCCAGCTCACCAGGGTTAGCGGGAGGGCCGGAAAATGAGCAGTTCTTC. It specifies CASSPGLAGGPENEQFF.

The V gene is TRBV27, the J gene TRBJ1-4; D call uncertain. Trimming left V 6 bases short and J 3 bases short, with 11 bases between. This CDR3 has 14 amino acids. Germline CDR1 is MNHEY and CDR2 is SMNVEV (reference sequence). The CDR3 sequence is CASRLGSANEKLFF. In DNA form, the CDR3 reads TGTGCCAGCAGACTAGGGTCGGCTAATGAAAAACTGTTTTTT.

The rearrangement uses TRBV10-3 and TRBJ2-2, with TRBD1 matching over 9 bases. Looked up from germline, CDR1 is ENHRY and CDR2 is SYGVKD. The CDR3 consists of 14 residues. Trimming removed 4 bases from V and 3 bases from J; junction bases left unmatched: 0. CDR3 amino acids: CAISGTGDTGELFF. The CDR3 DNA follows: TGTGCCATCAGTGGGACAGGGGACACCGGGGAGCTGTTTTTT.

The chain joins TRBV7-9 to TRBJ2-1; the match to TRBD2 covers 8 bases. The CDR3 totals 15 residues. V was clipped by 5 bases and J by 2 bases; unmatched bases: 5. Germline CDR1 reads SEHNR; CDR2 reads FQNEAQ (reference sequence). For the CDR3, the DNA is TGTGCCAGCAGCCTACAGGGACTAGCCTACAATGAGCAGTTCTTC. Encoded protein: CASSLQGLAYNEQFF.

The J gene is TRBJ1-6, the V gene TRBV28; 7 nucleotides agree with TRBD1. V dropped 3 bases and J dropped 7; count of bases not matched to a gene: 6. The germline V gene encodes CDR1 MDHEN and CDR2 SYDVKM. This CDR3 is built from 15 residues. The CDR3 coding sequence is TGTGCCAGCAGTTTCTGGGGACAGAGAAATTCACCCCTCCACTTT. It codes for CASSFWGQRNSPLHF.

V gene TRBV19 combines with J gene TRBJ2-3; 10 bases are shared with TRBD1. From germline, CDR1 is LNHDA and CDR2 SQIVND (reference sequence). V dropped 4 bases and J dropped 5; count of bases not matched to a gene: 3. The CDR3 is made up of 14 amino acids. In DNA, the CDR3 is TGTGCCAGTAGTAGGGACAGGGGAAGAGATACGCAGTATTTT. This sequence encodes CASSRDRGRDTQYF.

This clone is a singleton in its sample. This rearrangement joins TRBV24-1 to TRBJ2-3, with 11 bases matching TRBD1. The junction had 14 bases not matched to a gene; V was cut back by 3 bases and J by 4 bases. Germline assignment: CDR1 KGHDR and CDR2 SFDVKD. The CDR3 runs to 19 residues. CDR3: CATSDGTGGKGLGADTQYF. The CDR3 coding sequence is TGTGCCACCAGTGATGGGACAGGGGGTAAAGGGTTAGGGGCAGATACGCAGTATTTT.

This clone appeared once. The chain combines TRBV7-6 with TRBJ1-4, with D tentatively TRBD1 (5 bases). Germline CDR1 is SGHVS and CDR2 is FNYEAQ. The V and J ends lost 0 bases and 4 bases respectively, with 9 bases between them. The CDR3 loop spans 15 amino acids. The CDR3 sequence is CASSLAGGSNEKLFF. The CDR3 bases are TGTGCCAGCAGCTTAGCGGGGGGGAGTAATGAAAAACTGTTTTTT.

The CDR3 here is CASSQLEETQYF. In nucleotides, the CDR3 is TGTGCCAGCAGTCAATTGGAGGAGACCCAGTACTTC. The V gene is TRBV28, the J gene TRBJ2-5; D remains ambiguous. The CDR3 has 12 residues. Germline CDR1 MDHEN, CDR2 SYDVKM. Trimming removed 5 bases from V and 5 bases from J, with 9 bases in between.

This clone was seen just once. The chain links TRBV24-1 to TRBJ2-7, with a possible D match to TRBD2 (6 bases). The V end lost 3 bases, the J end lost 7 bases, and 12 bases lay between the germline ends. Looked up from germline, CDR1 is KGHDR and CDR2 is SFDVKD. This CDR3 is 13 amino acids long. In DNA form, the CDR3 reads TGTGCCACCAGTGATAACCAGGGAGGAGAGCAGTACTTC. As protein: CATSDNQGGEQYF.

The V call is TRBV9, the J call TRBJ2-7, with 7 bases matching TRBD1. The length of the CDR3 is 15 residues. Trimming at V came to 4 bases and at J to 5 bases, leaving 12 bases not matched to a gene. From germline, CDR1 is SGDLS and CDR2 YYNGEE. As DNA, the CDR3 is TGTGCCAGCAGCCCCAGGACAGGAGAAACAAACGAGCAGTACTTC. Protein sequence: CASSPRTGETNEQYF.

This sequence joins TRBV7-9 and TRBJ1-3; 7 positions match TRBD1. The CDR3 length is 17 residues. The germline CDR1 and CDR2 sequences are SEHNR and FQNEAQ (reference sequence). The ends lost 3 bases at V and 3 bases at J; junction bases unmatched: 11. CDR3 nucleotide sequence: TGTGCCAGCAGCTTTCCCGGGGGCAACAGGGGTGGAAACACCATATATTTT. This encodes CASSFPGGNRGGNTIYF. The full variable domain, with the rest looked up from reference TRBV7-9 and TRBJ1-3, is DTGVSQNPRHKITKRGQNVTFRCDPISEHNRLYWYRQTLGQGPEFLTYFQNEAQLEKSRLLSDRFSAERPKGSFSTLEIQRTEQGDSAMYLCASSFPGGNRGGNTIYFGEGSWLTVV.

The chain combines TRBV29-1 with TRBJ1-1, with a weak D call TRBD1 (6 bases). Germline CDR1 SQVTM, CDR2 ANQGSEA. V was clipped by 7 bases and J by 4 bases, with 13 bases between them. This CDR3 is built from 12 residues. The CDR3 sequence: CSAPQGSTEAFF. In nucleotides, the CDR3 is TGCAGCGCTCCTCAGGGGTCCACTGAAGCTTTCTTT.

The rearrangement uses TRBV28 and TRBJ1-5; D is unresolved. Germline CDR1 reads MDHEN; CDR2 reads SYDVKM. Trimming left V 3 bases short and J 9 bases short, with 9 bases between. The CDR3 has 12 amino acids. CDR3 region: CASSFPTGPQHF. The CDR3, as DNA: TGTGCCAGCAGTTTTCCAACCGGGCCCCAGCATTTT. Full variable domain (remainder filled in from reference TRBV28 and TRBJ1-5): DVKVTQSSRYLVKRTGEKVFLECVQDMDHENMFWYRQDPGLGLRLIYFSYDVKMKEKGDIPEGYSVSREKKERFSLILESASTNQTSMYLCASSFPTGPQHFGDGTRLSIL.